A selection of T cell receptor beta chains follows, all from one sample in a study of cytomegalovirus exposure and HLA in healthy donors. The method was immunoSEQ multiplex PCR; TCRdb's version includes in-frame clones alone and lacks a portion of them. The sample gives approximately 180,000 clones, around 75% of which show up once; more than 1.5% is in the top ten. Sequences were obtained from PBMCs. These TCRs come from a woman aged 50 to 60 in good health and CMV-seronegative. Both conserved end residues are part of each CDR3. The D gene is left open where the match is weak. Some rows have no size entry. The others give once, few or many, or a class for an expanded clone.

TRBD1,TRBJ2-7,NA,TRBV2,TGTGCCAGCAGTGAATGGAAGACAGGGCTCTCCTACGAGCAGTACTTC,CASSEWKTGLSYEQYF
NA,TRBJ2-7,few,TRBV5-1,TGCGCCAGCAGCTTCAGCGGAGCCTCCTACGAGCAGTACTTC,CASSFSGASYEQYF
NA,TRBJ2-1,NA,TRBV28,TGTGCCAGCAGTCAAGCACGCTTCTCCTACAATGAGCAGTTCTTC,CASSQARFSYNEQFF
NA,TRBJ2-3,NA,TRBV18,TGTGCCAGCTCCCCTCTAGGGGCTAGCACAGATACGCAGTATTTT,CASSPLGASTDTQYF
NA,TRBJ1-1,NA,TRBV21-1,TGTGCCAGCAGCAAGAGAGGGGGCCTCTCAAGGGACACTGAAGCTTTCTTT,CASSKRGGLSRDTEAFF
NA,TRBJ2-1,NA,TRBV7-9,TGTGCCAGCAGCTTCGGGACACTAGTTTGGGAGGGGAATGAGCAGTTCTTC,CASSFGTLVWEGNEQFF
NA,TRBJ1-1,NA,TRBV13,TGTGCCAGCAGCCCCCGCCGCGGAGAAGCTTTCTTT,CASSPRRGEAFF
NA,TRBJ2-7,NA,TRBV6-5,TGTGCCAGCAGTCGTGCTGCAGGGCCCCCCGAGCAGTACTTC,CASSRAAGPPEQYF
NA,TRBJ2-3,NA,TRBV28,TGTGCCAGCAGTTCGACTTTCACAGATACGCAGTATTTT,CASSSTFTDTQYF
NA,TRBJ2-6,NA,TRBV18,TGTGCCAGCTCACCCGGGACTGGGGCCAACGTCCTGACTTTC,CASSPGTGANVLTF
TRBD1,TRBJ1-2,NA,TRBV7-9,TGTGCCAGCAGCATTACAGGGGACTCTAACTATGGCTACACCTTC,CASSITGDSNYGYTF
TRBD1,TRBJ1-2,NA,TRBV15,TGTGCCACCAGCAGAGTCCTAACAGGGGGTAACTATGGCTACACCTTC,CATSRVLTGGNYGYTF
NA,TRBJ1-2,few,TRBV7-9,TGTGCCAGCAGCGCCCGGGAGGGGGGTGGCTACACCTTC,CASSAREGGGYTF
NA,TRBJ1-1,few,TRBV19,TGTGCCAGTAGCACACAAGCGGAAGCTTTCTTT,CASSTQAEAFF
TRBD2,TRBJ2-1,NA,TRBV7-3,TGTGCCAGCAGCTCCGAGATGGGAGGGCCGGGAAATGAGCAGTTCTTC,CASSSEMGGPGNEQFF
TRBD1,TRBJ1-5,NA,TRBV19,TGTGCCAGTAGTACGGACAGGGGGCAGCGCAATCAGCCCCAGCATTTT,CASSTDRGQRNQPQHF
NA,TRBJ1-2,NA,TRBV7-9,TGTGCCAGCAGCCCGGCCGGGGGCTATGGCTACACCTTC,CASSPAGGYGYTF
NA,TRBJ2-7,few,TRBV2,TGTGCCAGCAGTTATCCACAGCAATACGAGCAGTACTTC,CASSYPQQYEQYF
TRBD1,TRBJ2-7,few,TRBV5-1,TGCGCCAGCAGCCAGGACAGGGGAGAGCAGTACTTC,CASSQDRGEQYF
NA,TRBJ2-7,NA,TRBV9,TGTGCCAGCAGCGTAGATGTAGCGCGGGGCTACGAGCAGTACTTC,CASSVDVARGYEQYF
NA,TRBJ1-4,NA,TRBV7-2,TGTGCCAGCAGCGTCCTACTCTCGTCTAATGAAAAACTGTTTTTT,CASSVLLSSNEKLFF
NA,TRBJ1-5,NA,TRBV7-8,TGTGCCAGCAGCTCATACAGAGACAATCAGCCCCAGCATTTT,CASSSYRDNQPQHF
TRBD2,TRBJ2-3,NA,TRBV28,TGTGCCAGCAGTTTAGGGGCGGGGGGGCCGTCAGATACGCAGTATTTT,CASSLGAGGPSDTQYF
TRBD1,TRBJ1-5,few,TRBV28,TGTGCCAGCAGTTTAAATGGACAGGGAAGGCCCCAGCATTTT,CASSLNGQGRPQHF
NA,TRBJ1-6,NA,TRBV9,TGTGCCAGCAGCACAGAGACAAATTCACCCCTCCACTTT,CASSTETNSPLHF
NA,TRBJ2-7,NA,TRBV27,TGTGCCAGCAGTTCGCTATATCCGGACGAGCAGTACTTC,CASSSLYPDEQYF
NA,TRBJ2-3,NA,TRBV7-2,TGTGCCAGCAGCTTAGGGCAGTTTAGCACAGATACGCAGTATTTT,CASSLGQFSTDTQYF
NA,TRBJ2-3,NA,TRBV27,TGTGCCAGCACTCTATATGGACTTTCGGGAGATACGCAGTATTTT,CASTLYGLSGDTQYF
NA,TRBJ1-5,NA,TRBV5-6,TGTGCCAGCAGCCCCCAAGGGGGGGGGAATCAGCCCCAGCATTTT,CASSPQGGGNQPQHF
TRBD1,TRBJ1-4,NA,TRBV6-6,TGTGCCAGCAGTCGACAGGGTGAAAAACTGTTTTTT,CASSRQGEKLFF
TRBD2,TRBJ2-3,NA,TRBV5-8,TGTGCCAGCAGCAAAGGGACTAGCGGGGGCACAGATACGCAGTATTTT,CASSKGTSGGTDTQYF
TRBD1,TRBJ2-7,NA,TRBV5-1,TGCGCCAGCAGCTTGGCGGACCGACAGGGAACCGAGCAGTACTTC,CASSLADRQGTEQYF
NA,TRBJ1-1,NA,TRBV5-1,TGCGCCAGCAGCTTGGTGGAGGGGAGGCACACTGAAGCTTTCTTT,CASSLVEGRHTEAFF
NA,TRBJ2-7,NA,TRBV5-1,TGCGCCAGCAGCTTGGAAGCGCTAAGCTCCTACGAGCAGTACTTC,CASSLEALSSYEQYF
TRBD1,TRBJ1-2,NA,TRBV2,TGTGCCAGCAAGTCGGGACAGGGGCCTAACTATGGCTACACCTTC,CASKSGQGPNYGYTF
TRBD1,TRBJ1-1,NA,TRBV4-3,TGCGCCAGCAGCCACCGACAGGGGGCCGGCACTGAAGCTTTCTTT,CASSHRQGAGTEAFF
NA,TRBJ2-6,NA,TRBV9,TGTGCCAGCAGCGTAGGAGCTGGGGCCAACGTCCTGACTTTC,CASSVGAGANVLTF